This TCR beta chain was recovered during a study of T cell repertoires in cytomegalovirus infection. Study-wide results and caveats: Identification of carriers of CMV plus the relevant HLA was achieved through cumulative public TCR beta family frequency. HLA-C-restricted CMV-specific TCR beta clonotypes prevailed in the ex vivo response.

TCRdb reprocessed the reads with MiXCR, giving one entry per CDR3 protein. The sample includes some 700,000 distinct CDR3 sequences, roughly 30% seen only once; the top ten take about 20%. This clonotype occurred many times. Its antigen is not identified. The CDR3 extends over 14 amino acids. Germline CDR1 reads SGHTA; CDR2 reads FQGNSA. V shed 3 bases and J shed 6 bases, with 14 bases lying between them. The sequencing used cultured PBMCs, collected from culture after CMV antigen stimulation. The clonotype originates from a human donor in good health (CMV status not recorded). Some clones in this sample may be carry-over from other donors' samples. This rearrangement joins TRBV7-2 to TRBJ2-5; D call uncertain. CDR3 sequence: CASSFDLREKTQYF. The CDR3 region has the DNA TGTGCCAGCAGCTTCGATCTTCGCGAAAAGACCCAGTACTTC.